The clone carrying this T cell receptor beta chain turned up a few times. The antigen remains unidentified. Trimming pared 4 bases from V and 0 bases from J, leaving 16 bases between. This CDR3 comprises 16 residues. Per the germline V gene, CDR1 is MNHEY and CDR2 is SVGAGI. The data originate from a study of CD8 T cells in ankylosing spondylitis. Study conclusions and caveats: Prior literature has documented some motif variants in synovial fluid and blood from reactive arthritis. Relatively scarce in peripheral blood, disease-linked clones were CD8+. A motif of 7 or 8 highly homologous TCR beta variants was seen as apparently characteristic of ankylosing spondylitis blood. Clones linked to disease were reported to show significant enrichment in matched ankylosing spondylitis synovial fluid.

TCRdb processed the 5' RACE reads anew with MiXCR; each CDR3 protein has one entry. The profile covers hundreds of thousands of distinct CDR3 sequences, with about 10% appearing a single time and about 0.49% taken by the ten largest. This TCR was sampled from a male donor with ankylosing spondylitis. The sample comprised blood, either unsorted or a sorted T cell fraction (not recorded which). The V call is TRBV6-5, the J call TRBJ2-7; maybe TRBD2 (5 bases). CDR3 loop: CASSSRLARISYEQYF. CDR3 DNA: TGTGCCAGCAGTTCCCGCTTAGCGAGGATCTCCTACGAGCAGTACTTC.